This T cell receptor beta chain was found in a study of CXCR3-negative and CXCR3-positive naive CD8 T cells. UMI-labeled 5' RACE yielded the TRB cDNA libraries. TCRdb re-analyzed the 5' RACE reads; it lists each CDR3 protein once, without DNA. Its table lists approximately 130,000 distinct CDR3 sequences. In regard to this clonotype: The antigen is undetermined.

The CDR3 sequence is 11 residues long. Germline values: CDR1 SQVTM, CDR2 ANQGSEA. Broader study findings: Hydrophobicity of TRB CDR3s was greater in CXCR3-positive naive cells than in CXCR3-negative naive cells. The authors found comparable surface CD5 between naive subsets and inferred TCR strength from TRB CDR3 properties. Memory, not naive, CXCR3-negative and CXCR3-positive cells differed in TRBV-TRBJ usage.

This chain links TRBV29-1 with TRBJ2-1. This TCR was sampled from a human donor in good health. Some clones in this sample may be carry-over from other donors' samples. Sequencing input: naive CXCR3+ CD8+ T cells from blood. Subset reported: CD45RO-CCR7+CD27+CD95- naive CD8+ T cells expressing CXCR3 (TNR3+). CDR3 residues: CSVRDPMGQFF.